These T cell receptor beta chains were read from a single sample in a study of T cell responses to AZD1222 COVID-19 vaccine. Some clones are missing from TCRdb's copy, which holds only in-frame ones; the method was immunoSEQ multiplex PCR. The sample includes some 64,000 clones, 76% of them seen just once. The material was peripheral blood, obtained on day 0 of AZD1222 vaccination. The receptors were sampled from an adult in good health. CDR3s include the opening cysteine and the closing phenylalanine or tryptophan. A row's size may be missing; if present it is once, few, many or a size class.

size	V	J	CDR3
.	TRBV5-6	TRBJ2-7	CASSLVTDYEQYF
.	TRBV10-3	TRBJ1-1	CAISDRENTEAFF
.	TRBV27	TRBJ2-2	CASSFEVNTGELFF
.	TRBV28	TRBJ2-7	CASSFPLGQGKYEQYF
few	TRBV27	TRBJ2-7	CASSPSGGDRLYEQYF
few	TRBV4-1	TRBJ2-7	CASSQSSDYEQYF
.	TRBV6-5	TRBJ2-1	CASSYETSGAYNEQFF
few	TRBV27	TRBJ1-2	CASSLSMRADYGYTF
.	TRBV7-8	TRBJ2-5	CASSPDRTQETQYF
.	TRBV20-1	TRBJ1-1	CSAKDSMGAFF
once	TRBV7-9	TRBJ1-5	CASSVGDQPQHF
.	TRBV6-2/TRBV6-3	TRBJ1-1	CASSYGDRVGTEAFF
.	TRBV5-1	TRBJ2-7	CASSFDGLTYEQYF
.	TRBV6-2/TRBV6-3	TRBJ1-5	CASSPTGNQPQHF